This T cell receptor beta chain was sequenced in a study of blood T cell repertoires in COVID-19. About the study: In each case, the material was cDNA or gDNA derived from T cells, B-cell-depleted T cells, or PBMCs.

CDR3 length: 16 residues. Trimming took off 1 base at V and 5 bases at J, with 18 bases between the two ends. Germline values: CDR1 SGHAT, CDR2 FQNNGV. Original data processing: Amplified reference gene primers provided the basis for estimating nucleated cell counts. Generated by immunoSEQ multiplex PCR, the TCRdb table keeps only in-frame clones and is missing some. From that table come the V and J calls and clone size; the DNA was used to work out D and trimming. Among roughly 36,000 clones, roughly 90% were seen once, and the ten largest hold roughly two fifths. The TCR sequence derives from a man aged 60 to 75 with active or convalescent COVID-19. The rearrangement uses TRBV11-2 and TRBJ2-7; D is possibly TRBD2 (6 bases). Sequenced material: peripheral blood. DNA of the CDR3: TGTGCCAGCAGCTTAGTCGTTGGTCAGGGCGGGAACGAGCAGTACTTC. This codes for CASSLVVGQGGNEQYF.